This T cell receptor (beta chain) is from a study of PD-L1 blockade in urothelial cancer (dated by TCRdb to about 2017). General notes on the study: All patients started therapy in about 2014 and received atezolizumab 1,200 mg intravenously every 3 weeks. About 90% of the roughly 29 patients were identified as males with urothelial cancer of bladder origin, and a prior smoking history was reported by 18 of 29 patients. An ECOG performance status of 0 or 1 was recorded for the patients, and 0 to 3 prior chemotherapy regimens had been received by the patients. Blood samples were analyzed at 3 weeks after treatment start (second dose) and at 6 weeks after treatment start. Blood samples yielded a median of roughly 150,000 T cells and around 80,000 unique TCRs, with median clonality 0.080. An exploratory multi-omic analysis was conducted of the somatic, immune and clinical correlates of response to PD-L1 blockade with atezolizumab in urothelial cancer. TCR sequencing covered pretreatment tumor samples and matched, serially collected peripheral blood taken before and after atezolizumab treatment. Durable clinical benefit was defined as progression-free survival longer than 6 months, and TCR features were also tested against progression-free and overall survival. In the same patients who had TCR sequencing, pretreatment tumors also underwent whole exome sequencing and RNA sequencing. Durable clinical benefit was achieved by nine patients but not by the remaining 20. Over 28 patients had pretreatment blood TCR-seq, about 25 had at least one posttreatment blood collection, and about 25 had tumor TCR-seq.

To estimate absolute template abundance from read counts, synthetic TCR analog templates were spiked into each PCR. Using the immunoSEQ assay, TCRbeta CDR3 regions were amplified from genomic DNA with bias-controlled V and J gene primers. Sequencing of rearranged TCRbeta segments was done at approximately 20X coverage. The authors' pipeline ran thus. Sequencing errors were corrected by clustering and CDR3s were annotated against IMGT to assign V, D and J genes. Downstream analyses used only productive TCRbeta rearrangements, leaving out any out-of-frame or stop-codon sequences. To compute clonality, Shannon entropy was normalized by the log of the number of unique productive sequences and then subtracted from one. Fisher's exact test with Benjamini-Hochberg correction, at a threshold of adjusted p below 0.01, was used to find clones that differed between time points or between blood and tumor. TCRdb obtained this table from immuneACCESS and retained in-frame rearrangements with V and J assigned. These tables miss some clones; where compared with another copy, unresolved V genes account for less than half of the shortfall, and the remainder is unexplained. For V, J and clone size, that table is used; D and trimming come from the DNA. This sample holds tens of thousands of clones; roughly 80% were observed only once. Of the sample, 6.8% is held by the ten largest clones.

The meaning of the sample's time point label: pretreatment peripheral blood. A cohort of about 30 patients with locally advanced or metastatic urothelial carcinoma, treated at Memorial Sloan Kettering on a trial protocol, was included. Peripheral blood mononuclear cells were collected pretreatment and during treatment, with between 1 and 8 total time points per patient. The Qiagen DNeasy Blood extraction kit was used to purify genomic DNA from total PBMCs and tumor samples. PBMCs were collected pretreatment and during treatment, and were isolated and stored as previously described. What the research found in general, with its limitations: Because of the small sample size (n ≈ 30) and the many exploratory analyses performed, the results are intended to be regarded as hypothesis-generating. Among patients with durable benefit, tumor-associated TCR clones showed greater expansion in peripheral blood 3 weeks after treatment started (n = 22, p = 0.022). A pretreatment peripheral blood TCR clonality below the median was linked to improved progression-free and overall survival.

Based on the germline V gene, the CDR1 and CDR2 sequences are KGHSH and LQKENI. The CDR3, from cysteine to phenylalanine, totals 13 residues. Here the CDR3 DNA is all that survives: 39 bases in frame from base 1. Compared with germline, V lacks 5 bases and J lacks 6 bases; bases without a gene match: 2. Regarding this clone: Its antigen target is currently unknown. Per-base qualities were not stored, and no clone one base away is much larger.

The clonotype was recovered from a man between 60 and 75 years old with urothelial cancer. The rearranged segments are TRBV18 and TRBJ2-4; TRBD1 agrees with 9 junctional bases. The sample in question was PBMCs, obtained around atezolizumab (anti-PD-L1) treatment. This receptor has the CDR3 CASSSGQGNIQYF. The DNA sequence reads TGTGCCAGCTCATCGGGACAGGGAAACATTCAGTACTTC.